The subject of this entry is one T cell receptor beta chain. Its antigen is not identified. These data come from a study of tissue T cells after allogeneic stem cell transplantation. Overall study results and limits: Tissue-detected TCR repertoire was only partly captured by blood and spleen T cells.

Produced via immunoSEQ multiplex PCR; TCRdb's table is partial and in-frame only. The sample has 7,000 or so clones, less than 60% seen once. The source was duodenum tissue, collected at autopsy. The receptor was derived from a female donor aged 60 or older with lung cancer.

The DNA for the CDR3 is TGTGCCAGTAGTGTCCTCGACAGTGATCTGGACGAGCAGTACTTC. It specifies CASSVLDSDLDEQYF. The chain links TRBV19 to TRBJ2-7; a possible D gene is TRBD1 (5 bases). The CDR3 contains 15 residues. V was cut by 5 bases and J by 5 bases, with 19 bases left in between. The germline V gene has CDR1 LNHDA and CDR2 SQIVND (reference sequence).